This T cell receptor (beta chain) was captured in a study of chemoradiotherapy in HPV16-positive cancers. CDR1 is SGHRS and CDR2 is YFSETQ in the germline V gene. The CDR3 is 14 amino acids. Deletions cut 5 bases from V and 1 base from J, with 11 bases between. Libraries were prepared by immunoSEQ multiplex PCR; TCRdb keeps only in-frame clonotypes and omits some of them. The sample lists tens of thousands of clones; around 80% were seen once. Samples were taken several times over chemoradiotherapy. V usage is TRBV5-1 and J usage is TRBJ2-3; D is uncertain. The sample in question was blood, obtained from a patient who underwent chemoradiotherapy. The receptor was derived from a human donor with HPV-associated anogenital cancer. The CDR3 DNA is TGCGCCAGCAGAAAGCTAGACGGCACAGATACGCAGTATTTT. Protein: CASRKLDGTDTQYF.